This passage covers 10 T cell receptor beta chains from one sample sequenced in a study of yellow fever vaccine responses in identical twins. TCRdb passed the RT-PCR reads through MiXCR, listing each CDR3 protein once. This table holds a few thousand distinct CDR3 sequences, about 89% found once. The sample was T cells from blood (PBMCs), unsorted or a sorted subset (not recorded which), taken before or after yellow fever vaccination (not recorded which). The receptors were sampled from a young woman who received the yellow fever vaccine.

This sequence joins TRBV4-2 and TRBJ2-2; 7 bases are shared with TRBD1. The germline gives CDR1 LGHNA, CDR2 YNFKEQ. The V gene end was trimmed by 4 bases and the J gene end by 5 bases; junction bases not matched to a gene: 7. The CDR3 contains 15 residues. DNA for the CDR3: TGTGCCAGCAGCCGACAGGGCGCGAGAACCGGGGAGCTGTTTTTT. This gives the protein CASSRQGARTGELFF.

The chain joins TRBV29-1 to TRBJ2-4, with D unclear. The V end lost 5 bases, the J end lost 7 bases, and 9 bases lay between the germline ends. The germline V gene encodes CDR1 SQVTM and CDR2 ANQGSEA. The CDR3 runs to 11 residues. The CDR3 DNA sequence: TGCAGCGTTCGCCTTTGGAACATTCAGTACTTC. Its translation is CSVRLWNIQYF.

J is TRBJ1-2 and V is TRBV11-1, with TRBD1 matching 10 bases. Germline CDR1 and CDR2: SGHAT and FQDESV (reference sequence). The junction had 5 bases not matched to a gene; V was cut back by 4 bases and J by 6 bases. The CDR3 length is 14 residues. CDR3 nucleotides: TGTGCCAGCAGCTCCTGGGACAGGGGAAATGGCTACACCTTC. This encodes CASSSWDRGNGYTF.

V gene TRBV24-1 combines with J gene TRBJ2-6, with D possibly TRBD1 on 5 matching bases. V was clipped by 8 bases and J by 4 bases, with 17 bases between them. The CDR3 has 16 residues. Germline loops: CDR1 KGHDR, CDR2 SFDVKD. The CDR3 DNA follows: TGTGCCACCATAAGGTCAGGGCCTGCCGGGGCCAACGTCCTGACTTTC. Its protein is CATIRSGPAGANVLTF.

The V and J genes are TRBV13 and TRBJ1-1; D is unclear. The CDR3 has 13 residues. Trimming took 7 bases from V and 4 from J, leaving 13 bases between them. Germline V gene data show CDR1 as PRHDT and CDR2 as FYEKMQ (reference sequence). The chain's CDR3 is CASITEYATEAFF. CDR3 nucleotide sequence: TGTGCCAGCATCACTGAATACGCCACTGAAGCTTTCTTT. Full variable domain (rest looked up from reference TRBV13 and TRBJ1-1): AAGVIQSPRHLIKEKRETATLKCYPIPRHDTVYWYQQGPGQDPQFLISFYEKMQSDKGSIPDRFSAQQFSDYHSELNMSSLELGDSALYFCASITEYATEAFFGQGTRLTVV.

The chain joins TRBV11-1 to TRBJ2-4; D unclear. The CDR3 length is 16 residues. V lost 0 bases and J lost 3, with 12 bases in between. The germline gives CDR1 SGHAT, CDR2 FQDESV (reference sequence). The CDR3 is CASSLALDQLKNIQYF. For the CDR3, the DNA is TGTGCCAGCAGCTTAGCTCTGGACCAACTCAAAAACATTCAGTACTTC.

The CDR3 is CSARGPDRANQPQHF. CDR3 coding DNA: TGCAGTGCTAGGGGACCTGACAGGGCCAATCAGCCCCAGCATTTT. The chain uses TRBV20-1 and TRBJ1-5, with 7 nucleotides matching TRBD1. From germline, CDR1 is DFQATT and CDR2 SNEGSKA (reference sequence). CDR3 length equals 15 residues. V lost 3 bases to trimming and J lost 3 bases; unmatched junction nucleotides: 8.

This clonotype was recorded a few times. The chain is built from TRBV29-1 and TRBJ1-2, with a tentative D call TRBD1 (6 bases). The V gene's germline CDR1 is SQVTM and CDR2 ANQGSEA. The length of the CDR3 is 12 residues. Trimming took 5 bases from V and 7 from J, leaving 14 bases between them. The CDR3 protein is CSVHPGAGGYTF. Written as DNA, the CDR3 is TGCAGCGTTCACCCGGGGGCCGGTGGCTACACCTTC. The whole variable domain, filled in from reference TRBV29-1 and TRBJ1-2, reads SAVISQKPSRDICQRGTSLTIQCQVDSQVTMMFWYRQQPGQSLTLIATANQGSEATYESGFVIDKFPISRPNLTFSTLTVSNMSPEDSSIYLCSVHPGAGGYTFGSGTRLTVV.

The chain is built from TRBV28 and TRBJ2-7; D gene unclear. The CDR3 extends over 16 amino acids. The V end lost 3 bases, the J end lost 0 bases, and 15 bases lay between the germline ends. CDR1 is MDHEN and CDR2 is SYDVKM in the germline V gene. The CDR3: CASSFIARTSSYEQYF. The CDR3 DNA reads as TGTGCCAGCAGTTTTATCGCCAGAACCAGCTCCTACGAGCAGTACTTC.

The rearrangement uses TRBV4-1 and TRBJ1-1; 7 bases agree with TRBD1. There are 15 residues in the CDR3. The germline V gene encodes CDR1 MGHRA and CDR2 YSYEKL. V was pared by 5 bases and J by 5 bases, with 11 bases of the junction left unmatched. DNA for the CDR3: TGCGCCAGCAGCTTCTTGACAGGGAGGATGACTGAAGCTTTCTTT. Protein product: CASSFLTGRMTEAFF.